Described below is a single TCR beta chain sequence and its context. Its antigen specificity is not known. Qualities for individual bases were not recorded, and no much larger clone is one base off. The method was the immunoSEQ multiplex PCR assay. TCRdb retrieved this table from immuneACCESS and kept in-frame rearrangements only. Not all clones are present; in checked studies, unresolved V genes account for under half, and no reason is known for the remainder. Within this sample are around 4,400 clones, with roughly 89% of them counted one time only. Approximately 4.2% of the sample lies in the top ten. The entry originates in a study of chemoradiotherapy in HPV16-positive cancers (dated by TCRdb to the early 2020s). Broadly, across the study: Functional T-cell assays on cells from a couple of HPV16-positive patients defined candidate HPV-specific T-cell clones and common TCR motifs. Whether T-cell immunity against the HPV oncoproteins E6 and E7 changes during chemoradiotherapy and whether survival is affected by this immunity were examined in the study. The candidate HPV-specific TCRs and motifs were subsequently tracked in TCR repertoires obtained from 70 to 95 patients with HPV-related cancers.

Repertoires were sampled multiple times during chemoradiotherapy, which allowed clonal expansion in the tumor microenvironment to be followed. The investigation overall reported the following: Expansion of candidate HPV-specific clones and E7-related TCR motifs was observed in the tumor microenvironment during treatment, whereas no such expansion was observed for non-HPV-specific T cells. In HPV16-positive patients, expansion of HPV-responsive T cells during chemoradiotherapy was found to be associated with improved recurrence-free survival. The functional definition of HPV-specific T cells came from only a couple of HPV16-positive patients, and the survival association was reported for HPV16-positive patients.

Including the terminal cysteine and phenylalanine, the CDR3 comprises 20 residues. Only the CDR3 DNA is retained, 60 bases long and in frame from the first base. The germline V gene encodes CDR1 MDHEN and CDR2 SYDVKM. V is shortened by 6 bases, J by 0 bases, and the region joining them spans 27 bases. This chain joins TRBV28 to TRBJ1-3; a tentative D match to TRBD1 spans 6 bases. This receptor was obtained from a human donor with HPV-associated anogenital cancer. Sequencing was performed on tumor tissue, taken from a patient who underwent chemoradiotherapy. The sequenced DNA is TGTGCCAGCAGCCCCTCAATCCGGGACACTCAGATTATCTCTGGAAACACCATATATTTT. This gives the protein CASSPSIRDTQIISGNTIYF. Where the CDR3 stops, the reference TRBV28 and TRBJ1-3 genes take over; the full variable domain is DVKVTQSSRYLVKRTGEKVFLECVQDMDHENMFWYRQDPGLGLRLIYFSYDVKMKEKGDIPEGYSVSREKKERFSLILESASTNQTSMYLCASSPSIRDTQIISGNTIYFGEGSWLTVV.